A single sample is the source of the 29 T cell receptor beta chains below, sequenced in a study of human T cells and chemical hapten exposure. TCRdb re-called the RACE reads through MiXCR, storing one row per CDR3 protein. The data contain 40,000 to 60,000 distinct CDR3 sequences, roughly 9.5% of them seen just once; the ten biggest clones take up roughly 4.4%. Time point noted: patch test 1, 2 weeks after DPC sensitization. Treatment specified: therapeutic diphenylcyclopropenone sensitization with weekly scalp DPC. Here the sequenced sample was whole blood, taken in connection with sensitization to the hapten diphenylcyclopropenone (DPC). These receptors all come from a woman between 45 and 65 years old with alopecia areata. Some clones in this sample may be carry-over from other donors' samples.

This clonotype was detected ten times or more. The rearrangement uses TRBV4-3 and TRBJ1-1; 7 bases match TRBD1. The germline gives CDR1 LGHNA, CDR2 YSLEER. The CDR3 has 15 residues. Trimming cost V 1 base and J 4 bases; bases outside gene matches: 6. The CDR3 is CASSQGTGVVTEAFF. CDR3 bases: TGCGCCAGCAGCCAAGGTACAGGGGTCGTCACTGAAGCTTTCTTT.

This clonotype was detected only a few times. The chain employs TRBV7-6 and TRBJ2-2; 7 bases align to TRBD1. The trim removed 0 bases at V and 4 bases at J, leaving 2 bases unmatched. The germline V gene encodes CDR1 SGHVS and CDR2 FNYEAQ. The CDR3 loop spans 15 amino acids. The CDR3: CASSLAGTATGELFF. The CDR3, as DNA: TGTGCCAGCAGCTTAGCCGGGACAGCCACCGGGGAGCTGTTTTTT.

V is TRBV20-1 and J is TRBJ1-1; no reliable D call. Trimming took off 6 bases at V and 4 bases at J, with 12 bases between the two ends. The CDR3 covers 12 residues. The germline CDR1 and CDR2 sequences are DFQATT and SNEGSKA (reference sequence). CDR3: CSATPRFTEAFF. In DNA, the CDR3 is TGCAGTGCAACGCCCCGGTTCACTGAAGCTTTCTTT.

This clonotype was seen many times. The V call is TRBV7-2, the J call TRBJ2-2; D is ambiguous. The CDR3 is 13 amino acids. Germline V gives CDR1 SGHTA, CDR2 FQGNSA. V dropped 6 bases and J dropped 1 base, with 6 bases sitting between them. CDR3 coding DNA: TGTGCCAGCAGACCCGGGAACACCGGGGAGCTGTTTTTT. Residues: CASRPGNTGELFF.

This clonotype was seen a handful of times. The chain is built from TRBV3-1 and TRBJ1-6; the match to TRBD1 covers 7 bases. The V segment lost 4 bases and the J segment 0 bases; nucleotides outside the gene matches: 0. CDR1 is LGHDT, CDR2 YNNKEL, per germline (reference sequence). The CDR3 runs to 15 residues. CDR3 DNA: TGTGCCAGCAGCCGACAGGGCTCCTATAATTCACCCCTCCACTTT. This sequence encodes CASSRQGSYNSPLHF. Full variable domain (remainder filled in from reference TRBV3-1 and TRBJ1-6): DTAVSQTPKYLVTQMGNDKSIKCEQNLGHDTMYWYKQDSKKFLKIMFSYNNKELIINETVPNRFSPKSPDKAHLNLHINSLELGDSAVYFCASSRQGSYNSPLHFGNGTRLTVT.

This clonotype was detected ten times or more. The CDR3 nucleotides are TGTGCCAGCAGTGGGGGACAGTCTGACCAGTACTTC. The encoded protein is CASSGGQSDQYF. The chain has TRBV2 and TRBJ2-5; 7 bases match TRBD1. Germline CDR1 and CDR2: SNHLY and FYNNEI. CDR3 length: 12 amino acids. Germline trimming cut 4 bases from V and 10 bases from J; bases unmatched to any gene: 6.

This sequence joins TRBV11-2 and TRBJ2-1; D could derive from TRBD1 or TRBD2 (6 bases each). The CDR3 length is 16 residues. Germline assignment: CDR1 SGHAT and CDR2 FQNNGV. V was shortened by 5 bases and J by 2 bases, with 16 bases between the two germline ends. The CDR3 DNA follows: TGTGCCAGCAGCCCCGGGGGCCTGGTTACCTACAATGAGCAGTTCTTC. It codes for CASSPGGLVTYNEQFF.

There are many counts of this clonotype. The chain recombines TRBV10-3 with TRBJ2-3; 7 positions match TRBD2. The germline V gene encodes CDR1 ENHRY and CDR2 SYGVKD. The junction had 2 bases not matched to a gene; V was cut back by 6 bases and J by 5 bases. CDR3 length equals 12 residues. This CDR3 reads CAIRREGDTQYF. CDR3 nucleotides: TGTGCCATCAGAAGGGAGGGAGATACGCAGTATTTT.

This clonotype was recorded many times. This rearrangement joins TRBV20-1 to TRBJ1-1; the D gene is possibly TRBD1 (5 bases). Germline CDR1 DFQATT, CDR2 SNEGSKA (reference sequence). V lost 8 bases, J lost 5 bases, and 15 bases lay in between. The CDR3 spans 12 residues. Written as DNA, the CDR3 is TGCAGTCTCCGGCGGAGGGGTACTGAAGCTTTCTTT. It yields the protein CSLRRRGTEAFF.

This clonotype was observed many times. The chain combines TRBV19 with TRBJ1-5; TRBD1 is a possible D gene (5 bases). CDR1 and CDR2 (germline): LNHDA, SQIVND (reference sequence). The ends were cut back, 3 bases at V and 3 bases at J, with 9 bases in the middle. The CDR3 runs 14 residues. CDR3 nucleotide sequence: TGTGCCAGTAGTATCAGGGCGAACAATCAGCCCCAGCATTTT. Its protein product is CASSIRANNQPQHF.

The rearrangement uses TRBV28 and TRBJ1-4; D is possibly TRBD1 (6 bases). Trimming left V 7 bases short and J 3 bases short, with 15 bases between. The CDR3 has 15 residues. The germline gives CDR1 MDHEN, CDR2 SYDVKM. CDR3 sequence (DNA): TGTGCCAGCACTCCACCAAGGGGGGCTAATGAAAAACTGTTTTTT. Amino acids: CASTPPRGANEKLFF.

This clonotype was found many times. The CDR3 DNA sequence: TGTGCCATCAGTGCCAGGGTACGCGAGACCCAGTACTTC. Protein sequence: CAISARVRETQYF. This chain connects TRBV10-3 to TRBJ2-5, with D possibly matching TRBD1 (5 bases). Trimming shortened V by 4 bases and J by 5 bases, and 11 bases separated the two germline ends. Germline CDR1 is ENHRY and CDR2 is SYGVKD. The CDR3 spans 13 residues.

A remark on this clonotype: This may be a read error: a much more frequent sequence differs by one nucleotide. J is TRBJ2-1 and V is TRBV27; D is undetermined. From germline, CDR1 is MNHEY and CDR2 SMNVEV (reference sequence). The CDR3 totals 18 residues. The chain's CDR3 is CASRTSRLPPSSYNEQIF. CDR3 bases: TGTGCCAGCAGGACCTCAAGGCTTCCCCCCTCCTCGTACAATGAGCAGATCTTC.

This clonotype turned up a few times. The V and J genes are TRBV12-3 or TRBV12-4 and TRBJ2-7, with TRBD1 identical over 7 bases. The CDR3 spans 14 residues. With V trimmed by 2 bases and J by 5 bases, 6 bases remained unmatched. The DNA of the CDR3 is TGTGCCAGCAGTTTACAGGGGGTCAAAGACGAGCAGTACTTC. This encodes CASSLQGVKDEQYF.

This clonotype was seen ten or more times. The chain is built from TRBV28 and TRBJ2-5; D unresolved. Germline V gene data show CDR1 as MDHEN and CDR2 as SYDVKM. The CDR3 length is 12 residues. Trimming left V 7 bases short and J 2 bases short, with 8 bases between. The CDR3 region is CASKSLQETQYF. The DNA of the CDR3 is TGTGCCAGCAAGTCTCTACAAGAGACCCAGTACTTC.

This clonotype was detected ten times or more. The chain has TRBV28 and TRBJ2-7, with 7 bases aligning to TRBD2. The CDR3 has 15 amino acids. Germline V CDR1 and CDR2: MDHEN, SYDVKM. The J segment lost 5 bases and the V segment lost 6 bases, leaving 13 bases of the junction unmatched. The CDR3 here is CASRPSLAGIHEQYF. The CDR3 DNA reads as TGTGCCAGCAGACCCTCATTAGCGGGTATCCACGAGCAGTACTTC.

This clonotype has a count of ten or more. The chain employs TRBV19 and TRBJ2-1, with 8 bases identical to TRBD2. V lost 5 bases, J lost 4 bases, and 7 bases stayed unmatched. Germline CDR1 is LNHDA and CDR2 is SQIVND (reference sequence). This CDR3 has 15 residues. The DNA of the CDR3 is TGTGCCAGTAGTCCCAGCGGGAGTCCGTACAATGAGCAGTTCTTC. This translates into CASSPSGSPYNEQFF.

This clonotype came up many times. This chain links TRBV5-5 with TRBJ2-7; D is perhaps TRBD1 (5 bases). The CDR3 has 15 amino acids. V was cut by 0 bases and J by 6 bases, with 16 bases left in between. CDR1 is SGHKS and CDR2 is YYEKEE in the germline V gene (reference sequence). CDR3 loop: CASSLAGQFGREQYF. The CDR3 nucleotides are TGTGCCAGCAGCTTGGCCGGACAATTCGGTCGCGAGCAGTACTTC.

This clonotype was counted between two and nine times. The gene calls are TRBV28 and TRBJ1-2; D not certain. Germline values: CDR1 MDHEN, CDR2 SYDVKM. The CDR3 extends over 10 amino acids. The V and J ends lost 4 bases and 6 bases respectively, with 3 bases between them. CDR3 amino acids: CASSSDGYTF. The CDR3, as DNA: TGTGCCAGCAGTTCAGATGGCTACACCTTC.

This clonotype was detected many times. The genes are TRBV6-2 or TRBV6-3 and TRBJ2-1, with 11 bases that match TRBD1. This CDR3 spans 15 amino acids. Trimming took 0 bases from V and 6 from J; bases not matched to a gene: 1. Germline V lookup: CDR1 MNHEY, CDR2 SVGEGT. CDR3 sequence: CASSYSGTGGNEQFF. The CDR3 nucleotides read TGTGCCAGCAGTTACTCTGGGACAGGGGGCAATGAGCAGTTCTTC.

J is TRBJ2-3 and V is TRBV20-1; 10 bases are a match to TRBD2. This CDR3 spans 14 amino acids. The V gene end was trimmed by 6 bases and the J gene end by 3 bases; junction bases not matched to a gene: 6. Germline-derived CDR1 and CDR2 are DFQATT and SNEGSKA (reference sequence). This CDR3 reads CSALLAGVTDTQYF. DNA for the CDR3: TGCAGTGCCCTTCTAGCGGGAGTAACAGATACGCAGTATTTT.

This chain uses TRBV20-1 with TRBJ1-1, with D perhaps TRBD1 (6 bases). This CDR3 comprises 14 residues. CDR1 and CDR2 (germline): DFQATT, SNEGSKA (reference sequence). The V and J ends lost 3 bases and 5 bases respectively, with 16 bases between them. The CDR3: CSASRGAGYTEAFF. DNA for the CDR3: TGCAGTGCTAGTCGGGGGGCCGGGTATACTGAAGCTTTCTTT.

This clonotype was picked up many times. V gene TRBV12-3 or TRBV12-4 combines with J gene TRBJ1-1; D not resolved. Trimming took off 6 bases at V and 4 bases at J, with 21 bases between the two ends. The CDR3 has 16 amino acids. CDR3 sequence (DNA): TGTGCCAGCAGCCAAAGTGGTCGGGTCGGAAGCACTGAAGCTTTCTTT. It is translated as CASSQSGRVGSTEAFF.

A few counts support this clonotype. J is TRBJ2-1 and V is TRBV6-2 or TRBV6-3, with 10 bases fitting TRBD2. Trimming took 4 bases from V and 9 from J; bases not matched to a gene: 6. Germline V gene data show CDR1 as MNHEY and CDR2 as SVGEGT. The CDR3 covers 14 residues. The CDR3 coding sequence is TGTGCCAGCAGTTCTCTAGCGGGAGTCGGTGAGCAGTTCTTC. This encodes CASSSLAGVGEQFF.

This clonotype was recorded a few times. The chain recombines TRBV27 with TRBJ2-5; D is perhaps TRBD2 (6 bases). This CDR3 is built from 14 residues. With 5 bases removed from V and 3 bases from J, the gap between germline ends came to 13 bases. Germline values: CDR1 MNHEY, CDR2 SMNVEV (reference sequence). The CDR3: CASSHPGLKETQYF. The CDR3 DNA sequence: TGTGCCAGCAGTCATCCGGGACTTAAAGAGACCCAGTACTTC.

The chain has TRBV7-9 and TRBJ2-1, with 7 bases identical to TRBD2. The germline gives CDR1 SEHNR, CDR2 FQNEAQ (reference sequence). This CDR3 has 17 residues. Germline trimming cut 4 bases from V and 4 bases from J; bases unmatched to any gene: 13. As DNA, the CDR3 is TGTGCCAGCAGCTCACTCGGTCCGCGGGGACTATACAATGAGCAGTTCTTC. As protein: CASSSLGPRGLYNEQFF.

At least ten counts were recorded for this clonotype. V and J are TRBV12-3 or TRBV12-4 and TRBJ2-1; 8 bases are a match to TRBD1. V was pared by 6 bases and J by 4 bases, with 8 bases of the junction left unmatched. The CDR3 length is 15 residues. DNA of the CDR3: TGTGCCAGCAGACACGGACAGGGAAGGTACAATGAGCAGTTCTTC. Translated, it gives CASRHGQGRYNEQFF.

Ten or more counts support this clonotype. This chain uses TRBV15 with TRBJ2-1; 8 nucleotides line up with TRBD2. Germline V gives CDR1 LNHNV, CDR2 YYDKDF (reference sequence). This CDR3 is 15 amino acids long. V shed 4 bases and J 6 bases; nucleotides not matched to a gene: 8. The CDR3 nucleotides read TGTGCCACCAGCAAACGTAGCGGGACCGGCAATGAGCAGTTCTTC. Its protein is CATSKRSGTGNEQFF.

Ten or more counts support this clonotype. This chain links TRBV12-3 or TRBV12-4 with TRBJ1-1; D gene uncertain. The CDR3 loop spans 13 amino acids. Trimming took off 6 bases at V and 1 base at J, with 9 bases between the two ends. CDR3 sequence (DNA): TGTGCCAGCAGCCGGAGACAGAACACTGAAGCTTTCTTT. It translates to CASSRRQNTEAFF.